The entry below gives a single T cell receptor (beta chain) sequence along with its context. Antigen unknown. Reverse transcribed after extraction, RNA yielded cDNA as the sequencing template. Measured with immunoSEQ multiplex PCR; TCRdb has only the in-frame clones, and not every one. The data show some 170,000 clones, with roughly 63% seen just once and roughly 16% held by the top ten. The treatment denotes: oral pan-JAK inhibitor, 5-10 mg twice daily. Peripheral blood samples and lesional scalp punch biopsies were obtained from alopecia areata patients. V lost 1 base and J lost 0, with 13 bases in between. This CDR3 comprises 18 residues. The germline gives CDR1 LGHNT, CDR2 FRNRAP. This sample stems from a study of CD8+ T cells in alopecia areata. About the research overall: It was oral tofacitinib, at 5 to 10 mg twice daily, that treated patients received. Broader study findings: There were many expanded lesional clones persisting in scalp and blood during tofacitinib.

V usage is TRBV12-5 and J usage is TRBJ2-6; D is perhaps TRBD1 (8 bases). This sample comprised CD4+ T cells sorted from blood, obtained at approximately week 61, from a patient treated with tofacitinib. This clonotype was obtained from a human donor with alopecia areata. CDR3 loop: CASGLGYRGGSGANVLTF. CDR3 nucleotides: TGTGCTAGTGGTTTGGGTTACAGGGGGGGCTCTGGGGCCAACGTCCTGACTTTC.